This is a list of T cell receptor beta chains from one sample in a study of cytomegalovirus exposure and HLA in healthy donors. Assay: immunoSEQ multiplex PCR; the TCRdb copy retains only in-frame clones and omits some. This repertoire shows approximately 140,000 clones, about four fifths found once; its top ten account for around 6.6%. Sequenced sample: PBMCs. Source of these receptors: a woman between 40 and 50 years old in good health and CMV-seropositive. Each CDR3 is given with its conserved first and last residue. D genes are given only for firm matches. Size is stated for part of the rows, as once, few or many counts, or as a class when the clone is expanded.

v_call	j_call	clone_size	d_call	cdr3_nt	cdr3_aa
TRBV15	TRBJ2-5	-	-	TGTGCCACCAGCCTAGATGGGGGGGCCTGGGAGACCCAGTACTTC	CATSLDGGAWETQYF
TRBV7-7	TRBJ1-5	-	-	TGTGCTAGCTATAGGGGAGGAGCCCTGGGTCAGCCCCAGCATTTT	CASYRGGALGQPQHF
TRBV7-6	TRBJ1-3	-	TRBD1	TGTGCCAGCAGCCCCCTGACAGGGGAGGGAAACACCATATATTTT	CASSPLTGEGNTIYF
TRBV27	TRBJ2-7	-	-	TGTGCCAGCAGCCCTAGGAATAACGACCCCTACGAGCAGTACTTC	CASSPRNNDPYEQYF
TRBV2	TRBJ2-3	-	TRBD1	TGTGCCAGCAGCAGACGCTCCCAGGGGGCAAGCACAGATACGCAGTATTTT	CASSRRSQGASTDTQYF
TRBV5-6	TRBJ2-7	-	TRBD1	TGTGCCAGCAGCACCACAGGGGGCTCAGGGGAGCAGTACTTC	CASSTTGGSGEQYF
TRBV11-2	TRBJ2-7	-	TRBD2	TGTGCCAGCAGCTTAGGCGGGAGGACCTACGAGCAGTACTTC	CASSLGGRTYEQYF
TRBV23-1	TRBJ1-6	-	TRBD1	TGCGCCAGCAGTCAATCGACAGGGGTCTATAATTCACCCCTCCACTTT	CASSQSTGVYNSPLHF
TRBV7-9	TRBJ1-4	-	-	TGTGCCAGCAGCTTAGGGGCTGGGACTAATGAAAAACTGTTTTTT	CASSLGAGTNEKLFF
TRBV4-2	TRBJ2-1	-	TRBD2	TGTGCCAGCAGCCAAGAAGGCGGGAGTATGAGGAATGAGCAGTTCTTC	CASSQEGGSMRNEQFF
TRBV4-1	TRBJ2-1	-	TRBD1	TGCGCCAGCAGCCACGGACAGGGACCCCACAATGAGCAGTTCTTC	CASSHGQGPHNEQFF
TRBV11-3	TRBJ2-2	-	TRBD2	TGTGCCAGCAGCTTAGCGGGAGGAATCACCGGGGAGCTGTTTTTT	CASSLAGGITGELFF
TRBV29-1	TRBJ2-3	once	TRBD1	TGCAGCGGTGGGACACAGGGGAACCCCACAGATACGCAGTATTTT	CSGGTQGNPTDTQYF
TRBV7-2	TRBJ1-2	few	-	TGTGCCAGCAGCTTCAGTAACTATGGCTACACCTTC	CASSFSNYGYTF
TRBV5-1	TRBJ1-2	-	-	TGCGCCAGCAGCGAACAGGGTTCTAGTGTGGGCGGCTACACCTTC	CASSEQGSSVGGYTF
TRBV7-7	TRBJ2-2	-	TRBD2	TGTGCTAGCAGCCCTAATCCTAGCGGGAGTAACACCGGGGAGCTGTTTTTT	CASSPNPSGSNTGELFF
TRBV4-2	TRBJ2-7	-	-	TGTGCCAGCAGCCAAGATAGGGGTAGCGGAGGGGACTACGAGCAGTACTTC	CASSQDRGSGGDYEQYF
TRBV6-6	TRBJ2-5	once	TRBD2	TGTGCCAGCAGTTACTTTAGGCGGGAGGGGGAGACCCAGTACTTC	CASSYFRREGETQYF
TRBV2	TRBJ2-7	-	TRBD1	TGTGCCAGCAGCCCGGGACAGGGAGCAGGCGAGCAGTACTTC	CASSPGQGAGEQYF
TRBV27	TRBJ2-7	-	TRBD1	TGTGCCAGCAGTGACTACGATGGGCAGGGGGCTTACGAGCAGTACTTC	CASSDYDGQGAYEQYF
TRBV27	TRBJ1-4	-	TRBD1	TGTGCCAGCAGTTTATTGCAGGGGGCAGCTGAAAAACTGTTTTTT	CASSLLQGAAEKLFF
TRBV5-1	TRBJ2-7	-	TRBD1	TGCGCCAGCAGCTTAGGCCCCGGACAGGGCAGCTACGAGCAGTACTTC	CASSLGPGQGSYEQYF
TRBV5-4	TRBJ2-7	-	-	TGTGCCAGCAGCTTCACAGGGACGGCAGGGGAGCAGTACTTC	CASSFTGTAGEQYF
TRBV11-3	TRBJ2-3	-	-	TGTGCCAGCAGCTTAGGCAGGGAAGCAGATACGCAGTATTTT	CASSLGREADTQYF
TRBV15	TRBJ2-1	-	-	TGTGCCACCAGCAGAAAGACTAGTTCCGATGAGCAGTTCTTC	CATSRKTSSDEQFF
TRBV28	TRBJ2-5	-	-	TGTGCCAGCAGTTTGAGCATAGGGGCCCCCCGGTACTTC	CASSLSIGAPRYF
TRBV4-2	TRBJ1-2	-	TRBD1	TGTGCCAGCAGCCAAGATCGCGCAGGGGGCGTCTATGGCTACACCTTC	CASSQDRAGGVYGYTF
TRBV5-1	TRBJ2-7	-	TRBD2	TGCGCCAGCAGCTTGGGACTAGCGGGAGTGTACGAGCAGTACTTC	CASSLGLAGVYEQYF
TRBV7-9	TRBJ2-7	-	TRBD2	TGTGCCAGCAGCTTTCATCCCGGAGCGGGAACGGACGAGCAGTACTTC	CASSFHPGAGTDEQYF
TRBV5-1	TRBJ1-2	-	TRBD1	TGCGCCAGCAGCTTGGCAACCGGGACAGGGAATGGCTACACCTTC	CASSLATGTGNGYTF
TRBV15	TRBJ2-1	-	TRBD1	TGTGCCACCAGCAGCGCGACAGGGGATTTCTACAATGAGCAGTTCTTC	CATSSATGDFYNEQFF
TRBV5-4	TRBJ1-4	few	TRBD1	TGTGCCAGCAGCCTACAACGACAGGGGCGCGATGAAAAACTGTTTTTT	CASSLQRQGRDEKLFF
TRBV10-3	TRBJ1-3	-	-	TGTGCCATCAGTGAGCAGGGGCCAGGAAACACCATATATTTT	CAISEQGPGNTIYF
TRBV19	TRBJ2-1	few	TRBD1	TGTGCCAGTAGTAAACTCCGGGACAGCTCCAATGAGCAGTTCTTC	CASSKLRDSSNEQFF
TRBV2	TRBJ2-7	-	-	TGTGCCAGCGACGCGGGGGACACCTCCTACGAGCAGTACTTC	CASDAGDTSYEQYF
TRBV11-2	TRBJ2-1	-	TRBD1	TGTGCCAGCAGCTTAGGGGGGACAGGAGGGTACAATGAGCAGTTCTTC	CASSLGGTGGYNEQFF
TRBV18	TRBJ2-5	-	-	TGTGCCAGCTCACCTAATCAAGAGACCCAGTACTTC	CASSPNQETQYF
TRBV10-3	TRBJ2-1	-	TRBD2	TGTGCCATCAGTGAACGGGAGGGCCTGAATGAGCAGTTCTTC	CAISEREGLNEQFF
TRBV5-1	TRBJ2-7	-	-	TGCGCCAGCAGCCCTCCACAGGGTTGGAACGAGCAGTACTTC	CASSPPQGWNEQYF
TRBV6-5	TRBJ2-5	-	TRBD2	TGTGCCAGCAGGATGGGACTGGCGGGAGTCGAGACCCAGTACTTC	CASRMGLAGVETQYF
TRBV6-5	TRBJ1-2	-	TRBD1	TGTGCCAGCAGTTGGACAGGGCGAGGCTACACCTTC	CASSWTGRGYTF
TRBV5-1	TRBJ2-3	-	-	TGCGCCAGCAGCCCCACGGTCCCTCTCACAGATACGCAGTATTTT	CASSPTVPLTDTQYF
TRBV29-1	TRBJ2-5	-	-	TGCAGCGTCGAAACTAGCCCGGAGACCCAGTACTTC	CSVETSPETQYF
TRBV7-9	TRBJ2-3	-	-	TGTGCCAGCAGCTTGCACAAACGTCCCACAGATACGCAGTATTTT	CASSLHKRPTDTQYF
TRBV6-1	TRBJ1-2	-	TRBD1	TGTGCCAGCAGTGTGACAGGGGGCTTTGGCTACACCTTC	CASSVTGGFGYTF
TRBV5-1	TRBJ1-3	-	-	TGCGCCAGCAGCTTGGCCATTACAGGATACTCTGGAAACACCATATATTTT	CASSLAITGYSGNTIYF
TRBV6-5	TRBJ2-7	-	TRBD1	TGTGCCAGCGGGCCGGGACAGAACCTCTACGAGCAGTACTTC	CASGPGQNLYEQYF
TRBV2	TRBJ2-3	-	-	TGTGCCAGCAGTGAGGAGGGTTGGCGCACAGATACGCAGTATTTT	CASSEEGWRTDTQYF
TRBV5-1	TRBJ1-5	-	-	TGCGCCAGCAGTCCCCTCCCGACAGGCGGCAATCAGCCCCAGCATTTT	CASSPLPTGGNQPQHF
TRBV2	TRBJ2-5	-	TRBD1	TGTGCCAGCAGTGAAAGGACAGGGGGCTGGGAGACCCAGTACTTC	CASSERTGGWETQYF
TRBV27	TRBJ2-5	-	TRBD1	TGTGCCAGCAGTCCGACCAGGACAGGAGAGACCCAGTACTTC	CASSPTRTGETQYF
TRBV10-3	TRBJ2-7	few	TRBD2	TGTGCCATCAGTGAGTCGCCCAGCGGGGTCCCCTACGAGCAGTACTTC	CAISESPSGVPYEQYF
TRBV5-4	TRBJ2-1	-	TRBD2	TGTGCCAGCGGCGTAGCGGGAGGGCCTTCCCTCTTC	CASGVAGGPSLF
TRBV2	TRBJ2-1	-	TRBD2	TGTGCCAGTAGCGGGAGCTCCTACAATGAGCAGTTCTTC	CASSGSSYNEQFF
TRBV19	TRBJ2-1	once	-	TGTGCCAGTATGGGTAGCGGTTACAATGAGCAGTTCTTC	CASMGSGYNEQFF